Below, 32 T cell receptor beta chains from the same sample are listed, as sequenced in a study of beta chain features in type 1 diabetes. Every bit of the isolated RNA underwent reverse transcription, so sequencing read expressed TCRB transcripts. Data came from immunoSEQ multiplex PCR; TCRdb stores just in-frame clones and leaves some out. Among about 320,000 clones listed, about 14% were seen once. The sequenced sample consisted of central memory CD4+ T cells from blood. Receptors originate from a man aged 25-45 years in good health.

The gene calls are TRBV11-2 and TRBJ2-3; 10 nucleotides agree with TRBD2. Germline V gene data show CDR1 as SGHAT and CDR2 as FQNNGV. Trimming at V came to 1 base and at J to 2 bases, leaving 9 bases not matched to a gene. The CDR3 loop spans 18 amino acids. The CDR3 region is CASSLAASGSSPTDTQYF. CDR3 in DNA: TGTGCCAGCAGCTTAGCGGCTAGCGGGAGCTCCCCCACAGATACGCAGTATTTT.

This clone was detected only a few times. Additional DNA sequences in this sample encode the identical CDR3. The rearrangement links TRBV6-5 to TRBJ2-7, with D possibly being TRBD2 (6 bases). This CDR3 is built from 11 residues. Trimming pared 5 bases from V and 6 bases from J, leaving 8 bases between. Germline V lookup: CDR1 MNHEY, CDR2 SVGAGI. The CDR3 protein is CASSPRGEQYF. The CDR3 nucleotides read TGTGCCAGCAGTCCGCGGGGCGAGCAGTACTTC.

This chain connects TRBV11-2 to TRBJ1-1; 9 bases match TRBD1. Germline V CDR1 and CDR2: SGHAT, FQNNGV. There are 14 residues in the CDR3. Trimming removed 5 bases from V and 7 bases from J; junction bases left unmatched: 8. The CDR3 DNA reads as TGTGCCAGCAGCCGACGGACAGGGGTAGGTGAAGCTTTCTTT. Residues: CASSRRTGVGEAFF.

A remark on this clone: At the DNA level, this CDR3 is encoded by other sequences in the same sample as well. V gene TRBV27 combines with J gene TRBJ1-2, with D uncertain. The germline V gene has CDR1 MNHEY and CDR2 SMNVEV (reference sequence). The CDR3 length is 14 residues. The germline V and J ends were trimmed by 0 bases and 0 bases, with 5 bases remaining between them. CDR3: CASSLSRANYGYTF. CDR3 in DNA: TGTGCCAGCAGTTTATCTCGTGCTAACTATGGCTACACCTTC.

This clone was counted a single time. The rearrangement uses TRBV30 and TRBJ2-2; TRBD1 is a possible D gene (5 bases). Per the germline V gene, CDR1 is GTSNPN and CDR2 is SVGIG (reference sequence). The CDR3 is made up of 16 amino acids. V gave up 5 bases and J gave up 3 bases, with 19 bases separating them. The CDR3 here is CAWGGQGDIYTGELFF. In DNA form, the CDR3 reads TGTGCCTGGGGTGGCCAGGGTGACATTTACACCGGGGAGCTGTTTTTT.

At least ten counts were recorded for this clone. The chain employs TRBV7-9 and TRBJ2-1; D ambiguous. CDR1 is SEHNR, CDR2 FQNEAQ, per germline (reference sequence). This CDR3 is 11 amino acids long. CDR3 amino acids: CGASPGNEQFF. Written as DNA, the CDR3 is TGTGGGGCTTCGCCTGGCAATGAGCAGTTCTTC.

The gene calls are TRBV4-1 and TRBJ2-2; 8 bases map to TRBD1. The CDR3 is made up of 15 amino acids. With 1 base clipped from V and 4 bases from J, the junction kept 2 bases outside the gene matches. Germline-derived CDR1 and CDR2 are MGHRA and YSYEKL. In DNA, the CDR3 is TGCGCCAGCAGCCAAGGGACAGGGAGCACCGGGGAGCTGTTTTTT. Translation gives CASSQGTGSTGELFF.

V is TRBV19 and J is TRBJ1-4; no definite D call. V dropped 3 bases and J dropped 5 bases, with 10 bases sitting between them. Germline V gene sequence: CDR1 LNHDA, CDR2 SQIVND (reference sequence). This CDR3 contains 14 residues. DNA for the CDR3: TGTGCCAGTAGTATCGGACGGAGCAATGAAAAACTGTTTTTT. The encoded protein is CASSIGRSNEKLFF.

This clone showed up just a few times. This sample also contains other DNA sequences that code for the same CDR3. J is TRBJ1-1 and V is TRBV30; tentative D call: TRBD1 (5 bases). V gave up 4 bases and J gave up 0 bases, with 6 bases separating them. CDR1 and CDR2 from the germline V gene are GTSNPN and SVGIG (reference sequence). This CDR3 region has 12 residues. This CDR3 reads CAWTGMNTEAFF. The CDR3 region has the DNA TGTGCCTGGACAGGGATGAACACTGAAGCTTTCTTT.

In the case of this clone: The junction departs from germline at one end; a sequencing error may be responsible. The V gene is TRBV5-4, the J gene TRBJ1-6, with 8 nucleotides matching TRBD1. The CDR3 consists of 13 residues. Germline lookup yields CDR1 SGHNT and CDR2 YYREEE (reference sequence). The CDR3 nucleotides read TGCGCCAGCAGCGGACAGGGAGGGTCACCCCTCCACTTT. Amino acids: CASSGQGGSPLHF.

The chain employs TRBV5-1 and TRBJ1-6; 11 bases line up with TRBD1. Germline V gene data show CDR1 as SGHRS and CDR2 as YFSETQ. This CDR3 has 15 residues. The V and J ends lost 0 bases and 9 bases, in that order; junction bases with no gene match: 2. The CDR3 nucleotides read TGCGCCAGCAGCTTGGCGGACAGGGGGCTTTCACCCCTCCACTTT. Translated, it gives CASSLADRGLSPLHF.

V is TRBV5-1 and J is TRBJ2-3; tentatively, D is TRBD1 or TRBD2 (6 bases each). Between the trimmed V and J ends, which lost 5 bases and 1 base, there was a span of 14 bases. Per the germline V gene, CDR1 is SGHRS and CDR2 is YFSETQ. The CDR3 totals 15 residues. The CDR3 reads CASSSQGLRTDTQYF. The CDR3 nucleotides read TGCGCCAGCAGTTCACAGGGACTTCGCACAGATACGCAGTATTTT.

The chain employs TRBV7-9 and TRBJ1-1, with D unclear. The CDR3 has 11 residues. Germline CDR1 is SEHNR and CDR2 is FQNEAQ (reference sequence). V was shortened by 1 base and J by 5 bases, with 2 bases between the two germline ends. CDR3 coding DNA: TGTGCCAGCAGCTTAGGAACTGAAGCTTTCTTT. Translation gives CASSLGTEAFF.

This chain uses TRBV7-2 with TRBJ1-1; weak D call: TRBD1 (5 bases). This CDR3 spans 14 amino acids. V lost 2 bases to trimming and J lost 1 base, with 8 bases between them. CDR1 SGHTA and CDR2 FQGNSA come from the germline V gene. For the CDR3, the DNA is TGTGCCAGCAGCTTATCAGGGACGAACACTGAAGCTTTCTTT. This encodes CASSLSGTNTEAFF.

This clone was recorded a few times. The chain combines TRBV7-9 with TRBJ1-1; TRBD1 matches at 7 bases. This CDR3 contains 13 residues. Germline V CDR1 and CDR2: SEHNR, FQNEAQ (reference sequence). V shed 5 bases, J shed 3 bases, and the junction held 3 bases outside the gene matches. CDR3 nucleotides: TGTGCCAGCAGCAACACAGGGGACACTGAAGCTTTCTTT. It specifies CASSNTGDTEAFF.

This clone occurred a few times. One end of the junction is discordant with germline, which a read error may explain. The rearrangement links TRBV10-3 to TRBJ2-7; the D is unclear. Per the germline V gene, CDR1 is ENHRY and CDR2 is SYGVKD. The CDR3 is 14 amino acids. CDR3 DNA sequence: TGTGCCAGCAGTGAACCCGCCAGGATCCACGAGCAGTACTTC. As protein: CASSEPARIHEQYF.

This clone was observed a few times. This sequence joins TRBV29-1 and TRBJ2-3, with D perhaps matching TRBD2 (6 bases). CDR3 size: 15 residues. Germline loops: CDR1 SQVTM, CDR2 ANQGSEA. V was trimmed by 4 bases and J by 0 bases, leaving 14 bases between them. CDR3 sequence: CSVVRDLASTDTQYF. As DNA, the CDR3 is TGCAGCGTTGTACGGGACTTAGCTAGCACAGATACGCAGTATTTT.

In its sample, this clone was seen many times. The chain combines TRBV4-3 with TRBJ2-2; TRBD2 matches 8 bases. The germline CDR1 and CDR2 sequences are LGHNA and YSLEER. J gave up 3 bases and V 0 bases, and 6 bases lay outside the gene matches. The CDR3 contains 17 residues. CDR3 residues: CASSQEVASGYTGELFF. CDR3 DNA: TGCGCCAGCAGCCAAGAAGTCGCTAGCGGGTACACCGGGGAGCTGTTTTTT.

Only a few counts were recorded for this clone. The rearrangement links TRBV5-4 to TRBJ2-1; tentative D call: TRBD1 (6 bases). Germline V gene lookup returns CDR1 SGHNT and CDR2 YYREEE (reference sequence). V was trimmed by 5 bases and J by 7 bases, leaving 13 bases between them. The CDR3 runs 13 residues. CDR3 nucleotides: TGTGCCAGCAGTCAGACAACAGGGAATGAGCAGTTCTTC. Translation gives CASSQTTGNEQFF.

Only a few counts were recorded for this clone. The V and J genes are TRBV11-1 and TRBJ2-1; D is unresolved. The CDR3 is 11 amino acids. Germline CDR1 and CDR2: SGHAT and FQDESV (reference sequence). With 6 bases removed from V and 9 bases from J, the gap between germline ends came to 9 bases. The CDR3 loop is CASSRAGEQFF. For the CDR3, the DNA is TGTGCCAGCAGTCGAGCAGGTGAGCAGTTCTTC. Full variable domain (outside the CDR3, taken from reference TRBV11-1 and TRBJ2-1): EAEVAQSPRYKITEKSQAVAFWCDPISGHATLYWYRQILGQGPELLVQFQDESVVDDSQLPKDRFSAERLKGVDSTLKIQPAELGDSAMYLCASSRAGEQFFGPGTRLTVL.

Regarding this clone: A much larger clone lies a single base off, so this may be a read error. The genes are TRBV5-4 and TRBJ2-3; D call uncertain. V lost 4 bases, J lost 0 bases, and 3 bases lay in between. Germline CDR1 and CDR2: SGHNT and YYREEE (reference sequence). The CDR3 totals 12 residues. CDR3 sequence: CASSASTDTQYF. CDR3 in DNA: TGTGCCAGCAGCGCTAGCACAGATACGCAGTATTTT.

With regard to this clone: A much larger clone lies a single base off, so this may be a read error. CDR3: CASSFKETQYF. CDR3 sequence (DNA): TGTGCCAGCAGCTTTAAGGAGACCCAGTACTTC. The V call is TRBV11-3, the J call TRBJ2-5; no definite D call. The CDR3 extends over 11 amino acids. V was pared by 3 bases and J by 5 bases, with 4 bases between. Germline V gene sequence: CDR1 SGHNT, CDR2 YENEEA.

The rearrangement links TRBV6-5 to TRBJ1-5, with D unclear. Germline CDR1 MNHEY, CDR2 SVGAGI. V lost 5 bases, J lost 7 bases, and 12 bases lay in between. The CDR3 runs to 13 residues. This CDR3 reads CASSTVPGQPQHF. The CDR3 DNA reads as TGTGCCAGCAGTACAGTCCCCGGACAGCCCCAGCATTTT.

The gene calls are TRBV4-3 and TRBJ1-2; D not resolved. The V end lost 0 bases, the J end lost 4 bases, and 6 bases lay between the germline ends. This CDR3 has 13 amino acids. Germline V gene data show CDR1 as LGHNA and CDR2 as YSLEER. The CDR3 loop is CASSQESFYGYTF. The CDR3, as DNA: TGCGCCAGCAGCCAAGAAAGTTTCTATGGCTACACCTTC.

This clone was found a few times. CDR3 sequence: CASSLIAVPYQETQYF. CDR3 nucleotides: TGTGCCAGCAGCTTAATAGCGGTCCCGTACCAAGAGACCCAGTACTTC. V and J are TRBV7-2 and TRBJ2-5; TRBD2 might be the D (6 bases). V was trimmed by 2 bases and J by 0 bases, leaving 13 bases between them. The CDR3 extends over 16 amino acids. Germline lookup yields CDR1 SGHTA and CDR2 FQGNSA.

Only a few counts were recorded for this clone. CDR3 sequence (DNA): TGCGCCAGCAGCTTGGCCCCTAGCGGGGGGGCGGAAGATACGCAGTATTTT. This sequence encodes CASSLAPSGGAEDTQYF. V and J are TRBV5-1 and TRBJ2-3; TRBD2 matches 12 bases. Per the germline V gene, CDR1 is SGHRS and CDR2 is YFSETQ. V dropped 0 bases and J dropped 5; count of bases not matched to a gene: 7. The CDR3 spans 17 residues.

The chain couples TRBV4-3 to TRBJ1-2; 8 positions agree with TRBD1. The CDR3 length is 15 residues. CDR1 is LGHNA and CDR2 is YSLEER in the germline V gene. V shed 0 bases and J 7 bases; nucleotides not matched to a gene: 7. The CDR3 nucleotides read TGCGCCAGCAGCCAAGAGGTCAGGGGGACAGGTGGCTACACCTTC. It is translated as CASSQEVRGTGGYTF.

The chain combines TRBV6-5 with TRBJ2-5; D not certain. The germline V gene has CDR1 MNHEY and CDR2 SVGAGI. The CDR3 length is 12 residues. Trimming took off 8 bases at V and 0 bases at J, with 7 bases between the two ends. The CDR3 loop reads CASRLYQETQYF. The CDR3 region has the DNA TGTGCCAGCCGGCTGTACCAAGAGACCCAGTACTTC.

About this clone itself: This sample includes further DNA sequences coding for the same CDR3. The V gene is TRBV19, the J gene TRBJ1-2; no clear D. CDR3 length: 14 amino acids. The germline V and J ends were trimmed by 1 base and 2 bases, with 8 bases remaining between them. Germline assignment: CDR1 LNHDA and CDR2 SQIVND (reference sequence). CDR3 protein: CASSIVGQNYGYTF. The CDR3 DNA follows: TGTGCCAGTAGTATAGTGGGCCAGAACTATGGCTACACCTTC. Looking up the rest from reference TRBV19 and TRBJ1-2 gives the full variable domain: DGGITQSPKYLFRKEGQNVTLSCEQNLNHDAMYWYRQDPGQGLRLIYYSQIVNDFQKGDIAEGYSVSREKKESFPLTVTSAQKNPTAFYLCASSIVGQNYGYTFGSGTRLTVV.

CDR3: CASSLGASAITDTQYF. Here the CDR3 DNA reads TGCGCCAGCAGCCTTGGGGCTAGCGCGATCACAGATACGCAGTATTTT. The chain recombines TRBV4-1 with TRBJ2-3, with D perhaps matching TRBD2 (6 bases). V lost 4 bases and J 2 bases, leaving 16 bases between the germline ends. The V gene's germline CDR1 is MGHRA and CDR2 YSYEKL. The CDR3 extends over 16 amino acids.

This clone came up many times. The chain has TRBV27 and TRBJ1-5, with a possible D match to TRBD1 (5 bases). This CDR3 spans 16 amino acids. Deletions cut 8 bases from V and 4 bases from J, with 21 bases between. Germline values: CDR1 MNHEY, CDR2 SMNVEV (reference sequence). CDR3 sequence: CASALRGQTPNQPQHF. CDR3 nucleotide sequence: TGTGCCAGCGCCCTACGGGGCCAAACCCCGAATCAGCCCCAGCATTTT.

V and J are TRBV19 and TRBJ1-3; 9 bases are a match to TRBD1. CDR1 is LNHDA, CDR2 SQIVND, per germline (reference sequence). The CDR3 is 15 residues long. V trimming: 3 bases; J trimming: 4 bases; junction bases outside the gene matches: 4. The CDR3 here is CASSIGTGRGNTIYF. The CDR3 bases are TGTGCCAGTAGTATTGGGACAGGGCGCGGAAACACCATATATTTT.